A selection of T cell receptor beta chains follows, all from one sample in a study of cytomegalovirus exposure and HLA in healthy donors. The table came from immunoSEQ multiplex PCR; TCRdb's copy has only in-frame clones and leaves some out. The table has tens of thousands of clones, approximately 79% seen once; the top ten hold 2.5% to 3%. Sequencing was performed on PBMCs. All receptors come from a man between 25 and 39 years old in good health and CMV-seronegative. The CDR3 runs from the conserved cysteine through the conserved F or W. The D gene is left open where the match is weak. Rows may omit the clone size; those that give it use once, few, many or a size class.

TRBJ1-2 | TRBV5-1 | . | . | CASSLGGFNYGYTF | TGCGCCAGCAGCTTGGGCGGGTTCAACTATGGCTACACCTTC
TRBJ2-7 | TRBV7-9 | . | TRBD2 | CASSQGLNYEQYF | TGTGCCAGCAGCCAGGGACTAAACTACGAGCAGTACTTC
TRBJ1-2 | TRBV5-5 | . | . | CASGAQVLLYGYTF | TGTGCCAGCGGGGCACAGGTCTTACTCTATGGCTACACCTTC
TRBJ1-1 | TRBV5-1 | . | TRBD1 | CASSSGTGGSNTEAFF | TGCGCCAGCAGCTCAGGGACAGGGGGTTCGAACACTGAAGCTTTCTTT
TRBJ1-1 | TRBV7-9 | . | . | CASSSEGGTEAFF | TGTGCCAGCAGCTCTGAAGGAGGCACTGAAGCTTTCTTT
TRBJ2-1 | TRBV6-4 | medium-sized | TRBD2 | CASSTSSGGANEQFF | TGTGCCAGCAGTACTTCTAGCGGGGGGGCCAATGAGCAGTTCTTC
TRBJ2-5 | TRBV18 | . | . | CASSPLGQQETQYF | TGTGCCAGCTCACCATTAGGACAGCAAGAGACCCAGTACTTC
TRBJ1-2 | TRBV6-6 | . | . | CASSGGAYGYTF | TGTGCCAGCAGCGGGGGGGCATATGGCTACACCTTC
TRBJ2-3 | TRBV7-8 | . | TRBD2 | CASSPSSILAVDTDTQYF | TGTGCCAGCAGCCCCTCCAGCATACTAGCGGTCGACACAGATACGCAGTATTTT
TRBJ2-3 | TRBV11-3 | . | TRBD1 | CASSFPSGGQGTDTQYF | TGTGCCAGCAGCTTTCCTTCAGGGGGCCAAGGCACAGATACGCAGTATTTT
TRBJ2-7 | TRBV9 | . | . | CASSVGDNPYEQYF | TGTGCCAGCAGCGTAGGGGACAACCCCTACGAGCAGTACTTC
TRBJ2-6 | TRBV7-2 | . | TRBD1 | CASSPRDRGSAGANVLTF | TGTGCCAGCAGCCCAAGGGACAGGGGATCGGCTGGGGCCAACGTCCTGACTTTC
TRBJ1-2 | TRBV28 | few | . | CASFDRPTNGYTF | TGTGCCAGTTTCGACAGGCCCACTAATGGCTACACCTTC
TRBJ2-5 | TRBV14 | few | . | CASSPSLGGQETQYF | TGTGCCAGCAGTCCAAGCCTAGGGGGACAAGAGACCCAGTACTTC
TRBJ2-1 | TRBV5-1 | . | TRBD2 | CASSFSGGVDEQFF | TGCGCCAGCAGCTTCAGCGGGGGTGTCGATGAGCAGTTCTTC
TRBJ2-2 | TRBV6-5 | once | . | CASSPGAANTGELFF | TGTGCCAGCAGTCCGGGAGCCGCGAACACCGGGGAGCTGTTTTTT
TRBJ1-5 | TRBV2 | . | . | CASSGGVGGSQPQHF | TGTGCCAGCAGTGGTGGGGTTGGGGGGAGTCAGCCCCAGCATTTT
TRBJ1-1 | TRBV7-9 | . | TRBD1 | CASSLRQGGTEAFF | TGTGCCAGCAGCTTACGACAGGGGGGCACTGAAGCTTTCTTT
TRBJ2-7 | TRBV7-9 | . | . | CASSGRGGGYEQYF | TGTGCCAGCAGCGGTCGGGGTGGCGGCTACGAGCAGTACTTC
TRBJ2-5 | TRBV11-2 | . | TRBD1 | CASSKGQAQETQYF | TGTGCCAGCAGCAAGGGACAGGCCCAAGAGACCCAGTACTTC
TRBJ2-2 | TRBV13 | . | . | CASSLRAGELFF | TGTGCCAGCAGCTTACGGGCCGGGGAGCTGTTTTTT
TRBJ2-5 | TRBV19 | . | . | CASRRDFTGTQYF | TGTGCCAGTAGGAGGGACTTTACAGGGACCCAGTACTTC
TRBJ2-3 | TRBV6-1 | . | . | CASVRTVSTDTQYF | TGTGCCAGCGTCCGAACAGTGAGCACAGATACGCAGTATTTT
TRBJ1-3 | TRBV9 | . | . | CASSVFDRDTRGNTIYF | TGTGCCAGCAGCGTATTCGATCGGGACACCCGTGGAAACACCATATATTTT
TRBJ1-2 | TRBV5-5 | . | . | CASTLDRAHYGYTF | TGTGCCAGCACCTTAGACAGAGCTCACTATGGCTACACCTTC
TRBJ2-7 | TRBV5-6 | . | TRBD1 | CASSGWTGIGYEQYF | TGTGCCAGCAGCGGATGGACAGGGATCGGCTACGAGCAGTACTTC
TRBJ2-3 | TRBV7-9 | . | . | CASSKQGTTQYF | TGTGCCAGCAGCAAACAGGGTACCACGCAGTATTTT
TRBJ2-2 | TRBV7-7 | . | TRBD1 | CASSTGQPVGELFF | TGTGCTAGCAGCACGGGACAGCCAGTCGGGGAGCTGTTTTTT
TRBJ2-7 | TRBV7-9 | few | TRBD2 | CASSFVGGSSYEQYF | TGTGCCAGCAGCTTCGTGGGGGGGAGCTCCTACGAGCAGTACTTC
TRBJ1-4 | TRBV2 | . | . | CASYPREANEKLFF | TGTGCCAGTTACCCCCGGGAAGCTAATGAAAAACTGTTTTTT
TRBJ1-2 | TRBV6-5 | . | . | CASGRGGYGYTF | TGTGCCAGCGGCAGGGGTGGTTATGGCTACACCTTC
TRBJ2-3 | TRBV7-9 | . | . | CASSLRSVSTDTQYF | TGTGCCAGCAGCTTACGCAGCGTCAGCACAGATACGCAGTATTTT
TRBJ1-5 | TRBV6-5 | once | . | CASSYIGGNQPQHF | TGTGCCAGCAGTTACATCGGAGGCAATCAGCCCCAGCATTTT
TRBJ1-1 | TRBV7-3 | . | TRBD1 | CASSSGTGNTEAFF | TGTGCCAGCAGCTCCGGGACAGGGAACACTGAAGCTTTCTTT
TRBJ2-6 | TRBV5-1 | many | . | CASSGGHLRSGANVLTF | TGCGCCAGCAGCGGGGGACACCTACGCTCTGGGGCCAACGTCCTGACTTTC
TRBJ1-1 | TRBV5-4 | . | . | CASSLEWGGPAFF | TGTGCCAGCAGCTTGGAGTGGGGGGGGCCGGCTTTCTTT
TRBJ2-7 | TRBV6-1 | few | . | CASQLQYEQYF | TGTGCCAGCCAATTACAGTACGAGCAGTACTTC
TRBJ1-1 | TRBV28 | once | . | CASRFFMNTEAFF | TGTGCCAGCAGGTTCTTTATGAACACTGAAGCTTTCTTT